What follows is one T cell receptor (beta chain) and its context. Its antigen is undetermined. The PCR used 60 Vbeta and 13 Jbeta primers. Clones were read by immunoSEQ multiplex PCR, and TCRdb kept only the in-frame ones, dropping some. The data contain roughly 150,000 clones, roughly 84% of them seen just once; the ten biggest clones take up roughly 1.4%. The data originate from a study of cytomegalovirus exposure and HLA in healthy donors. Study-wide findings and caveats: Among immune exposure information, only CMV serostatus was available. In vitro, a few CMV-associated chains proved specific for CMV antigens. The authors considered a cluster of highly shared sequence variants likely to be a sequencing artifact. About 87% or about 30% of the time was how often most TCR beta V segments were productive, according to an earlier analysis.

CDR3 length: 14 residues. Germline CDR1 and CDR2: SEHNR and FQNEAQ (reference sequence). V shed 5 bases and J shed 14 bases, with 21 bases lying between them. The receptor was derived from a young woman in good health and CMV-seronegative. The genes are TRBV7-9 and TRBJ1-4, with D uncertain. Sequencing was carried out using PBMCs. CDR3 bases: TGTGCCAGCAGCACACTTCTACGGGAAAATTTGCTGTTTTTT. Its translation is CASSTLLRENLLFF.